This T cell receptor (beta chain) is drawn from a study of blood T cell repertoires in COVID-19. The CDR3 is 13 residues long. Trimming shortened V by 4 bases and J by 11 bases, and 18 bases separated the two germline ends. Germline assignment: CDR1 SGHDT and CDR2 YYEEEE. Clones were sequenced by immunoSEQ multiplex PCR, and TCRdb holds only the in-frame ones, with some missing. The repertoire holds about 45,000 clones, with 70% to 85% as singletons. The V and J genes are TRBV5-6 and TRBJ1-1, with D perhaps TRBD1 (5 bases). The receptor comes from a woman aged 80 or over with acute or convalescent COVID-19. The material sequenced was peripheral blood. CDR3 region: CASSGKDTLVAFF. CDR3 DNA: TGTGCCAGCAGCGGGAAGGACACGTTGGTTGCTTTCTTT.